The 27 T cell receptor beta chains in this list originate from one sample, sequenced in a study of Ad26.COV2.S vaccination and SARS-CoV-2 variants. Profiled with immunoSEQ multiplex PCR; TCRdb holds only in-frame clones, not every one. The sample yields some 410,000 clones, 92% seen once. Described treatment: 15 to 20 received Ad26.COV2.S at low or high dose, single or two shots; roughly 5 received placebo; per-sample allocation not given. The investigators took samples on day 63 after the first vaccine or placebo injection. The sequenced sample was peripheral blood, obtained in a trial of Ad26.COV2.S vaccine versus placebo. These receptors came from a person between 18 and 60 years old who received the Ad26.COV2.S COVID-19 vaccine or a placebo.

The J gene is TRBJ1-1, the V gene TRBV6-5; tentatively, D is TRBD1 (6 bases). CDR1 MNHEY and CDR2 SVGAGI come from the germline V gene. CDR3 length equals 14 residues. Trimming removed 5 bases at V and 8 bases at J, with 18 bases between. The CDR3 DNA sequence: TGTGCCAGCAGTCCTTCGTGGGACATCAGGGAAGCTTTCTTT. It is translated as CASSPSWDIREAFF.

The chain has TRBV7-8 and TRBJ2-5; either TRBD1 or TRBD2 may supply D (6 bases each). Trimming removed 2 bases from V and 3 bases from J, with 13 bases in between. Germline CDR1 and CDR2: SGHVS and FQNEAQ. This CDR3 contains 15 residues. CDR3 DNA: TGTGCCAGCAGCTTATTGGGGGGCTCGGAAGAGACCCAGTACTTC. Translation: CASSLLGGSEETQYF.

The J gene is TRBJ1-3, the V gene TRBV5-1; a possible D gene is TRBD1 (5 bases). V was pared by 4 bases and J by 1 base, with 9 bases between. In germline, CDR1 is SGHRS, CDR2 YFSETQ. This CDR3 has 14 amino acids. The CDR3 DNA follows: TGCGCCAGCAGCCCCCCAGGGTCTGGAAACACCATATATTTT. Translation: CASSPPGSGNTIYF.

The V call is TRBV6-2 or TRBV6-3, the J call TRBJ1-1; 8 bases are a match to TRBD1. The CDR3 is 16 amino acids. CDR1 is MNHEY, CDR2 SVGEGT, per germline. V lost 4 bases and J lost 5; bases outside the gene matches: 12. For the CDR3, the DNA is TGTGCCAGCAGTTCCACGGACAGGGCCGGGGGGACTGAAGCTTTCTTT. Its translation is CASSSTDRAGGTEAFF.

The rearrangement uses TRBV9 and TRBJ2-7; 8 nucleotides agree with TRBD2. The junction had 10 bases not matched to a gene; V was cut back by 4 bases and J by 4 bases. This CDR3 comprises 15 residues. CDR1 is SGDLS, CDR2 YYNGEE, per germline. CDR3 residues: CASSTPERGKYEQYF. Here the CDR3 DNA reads TGTGCCAGCAGCACCCCGGAGCGGGGGAAATACGAGCAGTACTTC.

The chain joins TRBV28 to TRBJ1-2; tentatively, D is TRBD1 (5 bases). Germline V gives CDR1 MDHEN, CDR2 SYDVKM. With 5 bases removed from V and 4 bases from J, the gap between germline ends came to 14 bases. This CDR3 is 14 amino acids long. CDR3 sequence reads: CASSHGGGTYGYTF. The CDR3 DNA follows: TGTGCCAGCAGTCACGGAGGAGGGACCTATGGCTACACCTTC.

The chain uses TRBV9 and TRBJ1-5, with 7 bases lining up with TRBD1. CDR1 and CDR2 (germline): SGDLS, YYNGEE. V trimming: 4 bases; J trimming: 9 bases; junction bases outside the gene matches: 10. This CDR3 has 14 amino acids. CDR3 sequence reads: CASSPAFKGAPQHF. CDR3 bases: TGTGCCAGCAGCCCGGCGTTTAAGGGGGCGCCCCAGCATTTT.

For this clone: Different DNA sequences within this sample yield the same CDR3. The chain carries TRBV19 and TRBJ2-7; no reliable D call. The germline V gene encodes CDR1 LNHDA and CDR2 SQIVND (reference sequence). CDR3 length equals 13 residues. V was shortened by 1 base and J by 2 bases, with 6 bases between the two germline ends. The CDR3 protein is CASSIGHTYEQYF. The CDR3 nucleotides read TGTGCCAGTAGTATAGGTCATACCTACGAGCAGTACTTC.

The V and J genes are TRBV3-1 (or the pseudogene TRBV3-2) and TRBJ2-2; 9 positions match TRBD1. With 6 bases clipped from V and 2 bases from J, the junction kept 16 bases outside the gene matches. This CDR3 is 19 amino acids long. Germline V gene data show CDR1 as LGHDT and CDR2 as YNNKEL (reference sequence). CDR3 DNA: TGTGCCAGCAGTAAACATCACTTACAGACAGGGGGAAACACCGGGGAGCTGTTTTTT. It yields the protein CASSKHHLQTGGNTGELFF.

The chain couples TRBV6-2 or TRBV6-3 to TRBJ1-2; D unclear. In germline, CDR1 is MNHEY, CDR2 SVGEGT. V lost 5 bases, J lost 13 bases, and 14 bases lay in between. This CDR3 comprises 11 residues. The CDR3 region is CASSQLTVSTF. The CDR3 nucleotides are TGTGCCAGCAGTCAATTAACGGTGTCCACCTTC.

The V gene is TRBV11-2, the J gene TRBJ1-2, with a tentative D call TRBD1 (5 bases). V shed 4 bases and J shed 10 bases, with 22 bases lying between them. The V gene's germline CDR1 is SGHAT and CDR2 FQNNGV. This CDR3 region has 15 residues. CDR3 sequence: CASSSPGQGAIAYTF. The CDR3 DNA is TGTGCCAGCAGCTCCCCTGGCCAGGGAGCTATAGCCTACACCTTC.

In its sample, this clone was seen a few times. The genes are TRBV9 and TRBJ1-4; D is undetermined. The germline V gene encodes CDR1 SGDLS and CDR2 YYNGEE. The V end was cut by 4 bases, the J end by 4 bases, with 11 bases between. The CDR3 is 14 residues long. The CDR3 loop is CASSQPDLNEKLFF. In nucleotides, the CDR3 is TGTGCCAGCAGCCAACCGGATCTTAATGAAAAACTGTTTTTT.

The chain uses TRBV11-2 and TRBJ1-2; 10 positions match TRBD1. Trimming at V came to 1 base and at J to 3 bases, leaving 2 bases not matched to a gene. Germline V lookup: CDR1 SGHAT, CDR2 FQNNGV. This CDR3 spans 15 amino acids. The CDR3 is CASSLGQGADYGYTF. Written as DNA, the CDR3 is TGTGCCAGCAGCTTAGGACAGGGGGCTGACTATGGCTACACCTTC.

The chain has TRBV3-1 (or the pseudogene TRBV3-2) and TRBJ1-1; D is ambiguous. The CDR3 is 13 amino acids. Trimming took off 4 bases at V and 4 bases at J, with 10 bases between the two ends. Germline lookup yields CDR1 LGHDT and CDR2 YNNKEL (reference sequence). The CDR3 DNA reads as TGTGCCAGCAGCCGGCCATGGGGCACTGAAGCTTTCTTT. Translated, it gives CASSRPWGTEAFF.

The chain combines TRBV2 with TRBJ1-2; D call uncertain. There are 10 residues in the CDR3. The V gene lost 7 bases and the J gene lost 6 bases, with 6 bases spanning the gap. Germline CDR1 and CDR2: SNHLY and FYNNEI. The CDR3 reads CASIENGYTF. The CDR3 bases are TGTGCCAGCATCGAGAATGGCTACACCTTC. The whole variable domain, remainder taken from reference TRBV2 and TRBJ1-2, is EPEVTQTPSHQVTQMGQEVILRCVPISNHLYFYWYRQILGQKVEFLVSFYNNEISEKSEIFDDQFSVERPDGSNFTLKIRSTKLEDSAMYFCASIENGYTFGSGTRLTVV.

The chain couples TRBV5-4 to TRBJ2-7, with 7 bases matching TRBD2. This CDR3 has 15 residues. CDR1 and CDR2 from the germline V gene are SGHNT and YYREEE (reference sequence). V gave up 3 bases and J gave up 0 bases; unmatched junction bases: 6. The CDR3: CASSSGLDSSYEQYF. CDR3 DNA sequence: TGTGCCAGCAGCTCCGGACTAGACAGCTCCTACGAGCAGTACTTC.

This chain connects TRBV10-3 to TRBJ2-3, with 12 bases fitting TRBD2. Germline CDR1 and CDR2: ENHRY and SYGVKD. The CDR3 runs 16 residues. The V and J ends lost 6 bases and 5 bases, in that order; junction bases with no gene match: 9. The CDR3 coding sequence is TGTGCCATCAGCCGGGGGCTAGCGGGGGGGCGAGATACGCAGTATTTT. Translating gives CAISRGLAGGRDTQYF.

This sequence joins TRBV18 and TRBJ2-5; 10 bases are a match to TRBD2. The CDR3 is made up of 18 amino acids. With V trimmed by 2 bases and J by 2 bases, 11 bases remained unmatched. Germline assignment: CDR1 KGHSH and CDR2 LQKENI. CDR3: CASSPIETAGGRQETQYF. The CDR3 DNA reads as TGTGCCAGCTCACCAATCGAAACAGCGGGGGGGCGTCAAGAGACCCAGTACTTC.

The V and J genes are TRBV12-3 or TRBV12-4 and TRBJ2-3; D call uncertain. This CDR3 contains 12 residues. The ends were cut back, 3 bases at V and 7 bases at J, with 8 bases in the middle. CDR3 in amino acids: CASSFQRYTQYF. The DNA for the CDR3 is TGTGCCAGCAGTTTTCAAAGGTATACGCAGTATTTT.

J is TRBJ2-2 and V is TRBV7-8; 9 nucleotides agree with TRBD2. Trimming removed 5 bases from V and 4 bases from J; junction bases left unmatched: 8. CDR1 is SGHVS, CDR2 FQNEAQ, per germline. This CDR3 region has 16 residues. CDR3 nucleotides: TGTGCCAGCAGCGCGCCGGGACTAGCTATCACCGGGGAGCTGTTTTTT. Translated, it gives CASSAPGLAITGELFF.

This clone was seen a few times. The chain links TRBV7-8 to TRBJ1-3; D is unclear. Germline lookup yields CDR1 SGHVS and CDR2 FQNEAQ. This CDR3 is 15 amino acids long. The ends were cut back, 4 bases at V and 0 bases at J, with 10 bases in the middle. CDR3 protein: CASSSRVFSGNTIYF. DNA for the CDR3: TGTGCCAGCAGCTCCCGGGTTTTCTCTGGAAACACCATATATTTT.

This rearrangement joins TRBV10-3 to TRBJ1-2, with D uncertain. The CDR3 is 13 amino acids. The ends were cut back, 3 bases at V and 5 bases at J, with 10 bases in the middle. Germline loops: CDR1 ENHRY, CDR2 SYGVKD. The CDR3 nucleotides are TGTGCCATCAGTGAATGGGAAGCTTATGGCTACACCTTC. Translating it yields CAISEWEAYGYTF.

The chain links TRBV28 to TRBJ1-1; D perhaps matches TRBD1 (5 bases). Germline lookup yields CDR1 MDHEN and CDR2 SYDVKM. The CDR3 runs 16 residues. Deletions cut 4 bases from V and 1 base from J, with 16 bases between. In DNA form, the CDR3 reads TGTGCCAGCAGTTCTGGCGAGGGACTCCGGAACACTGAAGCTTTCTTT. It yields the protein CASSSGEGLRNTEAFF.

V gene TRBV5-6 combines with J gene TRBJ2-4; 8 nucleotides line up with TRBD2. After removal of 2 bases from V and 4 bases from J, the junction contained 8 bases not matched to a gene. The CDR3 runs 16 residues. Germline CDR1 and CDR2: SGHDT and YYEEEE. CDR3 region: CASSFRGVAGKNIQYF. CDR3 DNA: TGTGCCAGCAGCTTCCGCGGGGTAGCGGGGAAAAACATTCAGTACTTC.

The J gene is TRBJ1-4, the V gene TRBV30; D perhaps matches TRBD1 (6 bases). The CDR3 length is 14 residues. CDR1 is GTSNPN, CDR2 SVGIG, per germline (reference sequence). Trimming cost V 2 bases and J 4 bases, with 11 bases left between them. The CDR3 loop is CAWSMGGGNEKLFF. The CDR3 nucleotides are TGTGCCTGGAGTATGGGGGGCGGTAATGAAAAACTGTTTTTT.

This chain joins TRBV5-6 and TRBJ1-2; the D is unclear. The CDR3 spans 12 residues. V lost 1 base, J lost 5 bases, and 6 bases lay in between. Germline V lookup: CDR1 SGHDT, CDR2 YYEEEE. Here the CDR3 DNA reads TGTGCCAGCAGCTTGAGCGGTTATGGCTACACCTTC. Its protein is CASSLSGYGYTF. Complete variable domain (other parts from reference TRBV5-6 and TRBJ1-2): DAGVTQSPTHLIKTRGQQVTLRCSPKSGHDTVSWYQQALGQGPQFIFQYYEEEERQRGNFPDRFSGHQFPNYSSELNVNALLLGDSALYLCASSLSGYGYTFGSGTRLTVV.

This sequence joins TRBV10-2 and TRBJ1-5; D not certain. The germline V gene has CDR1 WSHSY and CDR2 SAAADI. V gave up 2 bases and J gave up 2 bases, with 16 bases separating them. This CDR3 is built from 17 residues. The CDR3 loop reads CASSEVGGVRGNQPQHF. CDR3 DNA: TGCGCCAGCAGTGAGGTGGGTGGGGTTCGCGGCAATCAGCCCCAGCATTTT.